This T cell receptor beta chain is drawn from a study of T cell clonality in common variable immunodeficiency. The CDR3 spans 14 residues. Trimming took off 5 bases at V and 1 base at J, with 11 bases between the two ends. Germline V gene lookup returns CDR1 SEHNR and CDR2 FQNEAQ (reference sequence). Study findings and constraints: Fewer deletions and N-nucleotide insertions were reportedly seen in common variable immunodeficiency TCR beta sequences.

Using immunoSEQ multiplex PCR, the repertoire was profiled, and TCRdb retains in-frame clones only, with some absent. With around 16,000 clones in the sample, the ten largest clones hold roughly 4.9%. Turning to this clone: Its antigen is currently unknown. The read ends 3 residues shy of where the CDR3 ends; the end is completed using the germline J gene.

The sequencing input was peripheral blood mononuclear cells. The chain has TRBV7-9 and TRBJ1-1; D might be TRBD1 (5 bases). The sequence was obtained from a human donor with common variable immunodeficiency. Partial CDR3 DNA: TGTGCCAGCAGCGTCAGGGTCGAGAACACTGAA. This encodes CASSVRVENTE. Given in full, the CDR3 is CASSVRVENTEAFF.